The clone carrying this T cell receptor beta chain was seen a few times. The record originates from a study of T cells in Graves' hyperthyroidism and ophthalmopathy. Study as a whole: Peripheral blood collection took place at initial diagnosis, before any treatment.

Across 18 months, stable Graves' hyperthyroidism was marked by no progression to ophthalmopathy. Lactation, pregnancy, other autoimmune disease or uncontrolled infection excluded patients. Diagnoses used clinical symptoms, serum thyroxine and TRAb, thyroid ultrasound and orbital computed tomography. Authors of the study amplified TCR beta CDR3 regions from RNA transcripts. In the first-round RT-PCR of the TCR CDR3, the HTBI primer set was used. TCRdb itself ran the multiplex PCR reads through MiXCR, one entry per CDR3 protein. The sample consists of around 520,000 distinct CDR3 sequences, about 15% of them appearing once. The CDR3 length is 15 residues. Trimming cost V 3 bases and J 0 bases, with 7 bases left between them. Germline values: CDR1 SGDLS, CDR2 YYNGEE.

Material: blood. This clonotype was obtained from a middle-aged woman with Graves' hyperthyroidism. The J gene is TRBJ2-6, the V gene TRBV9; D unresolved. This CDR3 reads CASSGWTSGANVLTF. Written as DNA, the CDR3 is TGTGCCAGCAGCGGGTGGACCTCTGGGGCCAACGTCCTGACTTTC.